Shown below are 26 T cell receptor beta chains from a single sample sequenced in a study of cytomegalovirus exposure and HLA in healthy donors. PCR involved 60 Vbeta and 13 Jbeta primers. TCRdb keeps only in-frame clones here, not all; method: immunoSEQ multiplex PCR. The table lists 95,000 to 100,000 clones, approximately 79% of them singletons. The sequencing sample was made of PBMCs. These receptors originate from a male donor in good health and CMV-seronegative.

This clone was counted a few times. This chain joins TRBV4-2 and TRBJ1-2; 7 nucleotides match TRBD1. Germline values: CDR1 LGHNA, CDR2 YNFKEQ. V lost 4 bases, J lost 3 bases, and 8 bases stayed unmatched. The CDR3 sequence is 15 residues long. This chain's CDR3 is CASSLRQGVDYGYTF. The CDR3 DNA reads TGTGCCAGCAGCCTTAGACAGGGTGTAGACTATGGCTACACCTTC.

This rearrangement joins TRBV5-4 to TRBJ2-3; D uncertain. The ends were cut back, 1 base at V and 6 bases at J, with 12 bases in the middle. The germline V gene encodes CDR1 SGHNT and CDR2 YYREEE (reference sequence). CDR3 length: 14 amino acids. CDR3 bases: TGTGCCAGCAGCTTGAACTTACAGCCCGATACGCAGTATTTT. It codes for CASSLNLQPDTQYF.

The genes are TRBV28 and TRBJ1-5, with unresolved D. The CDR3 loop spans 10 amino acids. Germline V gene sequence: CDR1 MDHEN, CDR2 SYDVKM. V was clipped by 5 bases and J by 9 bases, with 5 bases between them. The CDR3 nucleotides are TGTGCCAGCAGTGTTAGGCCCCAGCATTTT. Amino acid sequence: CASSVRPQHF. Drawing the rest from reference TRBV28 and TRBJ1-5, the complete variable domain is DVKVTQSSRYLVKRTGEKVFLECVQDMDHENMFWYRQDPGLGLRLIYFSYDVKMKEKGDIPEGYSVSREKKERFSLILESASTNQTSMYLCASSVRPQHFGDGTRLSIL.

The V gene is TRBV6-5, the J gene TRBJ2-2; 8 nucleotides align to TRBD2. CDR3 length equals 16 residues. The V segment lost 2 bases and the J segment 3 bases; nucleotides outside the gene matches: 5. Germline V gene data show CDR1 as MNHEY and CDR2 as SVGAGI. CDR3 coding DNA: TGTGCCAGCAGTTACGGAGCGGGAGCACACACCGGGGAGCTGTTTTTT. Residues: CASSYGAGAHTGELFF.

DNA of the CDR3: TGTGCCACCAGCAGAGATCCAAATCGACAGGGGACGGTGGTAAGTTCACCCCTCCACTTT. Translated, it gives CATSRDPNRQGTVVSSPLHF. The chain carries TRBV15 and TRBJ1-6; 8 bases align to TRBD1. The germline CDR1 and CDR2 sequences are LNHNV and YYDKDF (reference sequence). The CDR3 is 20 residues long. The V gene end was trimmed by 0 bases and the J gene end by 9 bases; junction bases not matched to a gene: 19. The full variable domain, its missing parts supplied by reference TRBV15 and TRBJ1-6, is DAMVIQNPRYQVTQFGKPVTLSCSQTLNHNVMYWYQQKSSQAPKLLFHYYDKDFNNEADTPDNFQSRRPNTSFCFLDIRSPGLGDTAMYLCATSRDPNRQGTVVSSPLHFGNGTRLTVT.

This clone was detected only once. The chain carries TRBV19 and TRBJ2-7, with 12 bases aligning to TRBD2. The CDR3 runs to 17 residues. CDR1 is LNHDA, CDR2 SQIVND, per germline (reference sequence). V shed 4 bases, J shed 0 bases, and the junction held 7 bases outside the gene matches. CDR3: CASSTSWTSGDSYEQYF. The CDR3 DNA reads as TGTGCCAGTAGTACTTCCTGGACTAGCGGGGACTCCTACGAGCAGTACTTC.

CDR3 protein: CASSAYHGTGTQETQYF. For the CDR3, the DNA is TGTGCCAGCAGTGCCTACCATGGGACAGGGACCCAAGAGACCCAGTACTTC. The chain combines TRBV6-1 with TRBJ2-5; TRBD1 matches at 9 bases. CDR3 size: 17 residues. The junction had 10 bases not matched to a gene; V was cut back by 4 bases and J by 1 base. CDR1 is MNHNS and CDR2 is SASEGT in the germline V gene.

V is TRBV5-1 and J is TRBJ2-2; TRBD2 agrees at 7 bases. Germline V lookup: CDR1 SGHRS, CDR2 YFSETQ. The CDR3 is 17 residues long. The trim removed 0 bases at V and 0 bases at J, leaving 5 bases unmatched. CDR3 coding DNA: TGCGCCAGCAGCTTGGCCGCTAGCGGCTCGAACACCGGGGAGCTGTTTTTT. As protein: CASSLAASGSNTGELFF.

The chain is built from TRBV6-5 and TRBJ1-5, with D perhaps matching TRBD1 (5 bases). Germline CDR1 reads MNHEY; CDR2 reads SVGAGI. Trimming stripped 8 bases from V and 7 bases from J, with 12 bases between. There are 12 residues in the CDR3. CDR3 protein: CASGRGKQPQHF. The DNA for the CDR3 is TGTGCCAGCGGAAGGGGAAAACAGCCCCAGCATTTT.

This chain joins TRBV19 and TRBJ2-1, with 10 positions matching TRBD2. V trimming: 7 bases; J trimming: 6 bases; junction bases outside the gene matches: 9. CDR1 and CDR2 (germline): LNHDA, SQIVND (reference sequence). The CDR3 spans 15 residues. CDR3 loop: CASTPLAGAPNEQFF. In DNA form, the CDR3 reads TGTGCCAGTACCCCCCTAGCGGGAGCCCCCAATGAGCAGTTCTTC.

This chain joins TRBV28 and TRBJ1-1; a weak D match, TRBD1 (5 bases). The CDR3 runs to 15 residues. The V gene lost 1 base and the J gene lost 4 bases, with 13 bases spanning the gap. Germline lookup yields CDR1 MDHEN and CDR2 SYDVKM. CDR3 in amino acids: CASSLYQGGRTEAFF. The DNA of the CDR3 is TGTGCCAGCAGTTTATACCAGGGAGGCCGCACTGAAGCTTTCTTT.

V gene TRBV5-1 combines with J gene TRBJ2-2; tentatively, D is TRBD1 (5 bases). V lost 5 bases to trimming and J lost 4 bases, with 15 bases between them. CDR3 length: 15 amino acids. Germline V gene sequence: CDR1 SGHRS, CDR2 YFSETQ. CDR3 sequence reads: CASRWQTAITGELFF. For the CDR3, the DNA is TGCGCCAGCAGGTGGCAGACAGCTATCACCGGGGAGCTGTTTTTT.

This chain connects TRBV19 to TRBJ1-5, with 8 bases fitting TRBD1. CDR1 and CDR2 from the germline V gene are LNHDA and SQIVND (reference sequence). The CDR3 spans 16 residues. V shed 5 bases and J 3 bases; nucleotides not matched to a gene: 9. The CDR3 sequence is CASSPLGQVDNQPQHF. DNA of the CDR3: TGTGCCAGTAGTCCCCTGGGACAGGTCGACAATCAGCCCCAGCATTTT.

The rearrangement joins TRBV14 to TRBJ2-2; tentative D call: TRBD1 (6 bases). In germline, CDR1 is SGHDN, CDR2 FVKESK. This CDR3 comprises 16 residues. V was cut by 4 bases and J by 2 bases, with 14 bases left in between. CDR3 sequence: CASSPRTAINTGELFF. CDR3 sequence (DNA): TGTGCCAGCAGCCCGAGGACAGCGATTAACACCGGGGAGCTGTTTTTT.

V gene TRBV6-6 combines with J gene TRBJ2-7; tentatively, D is TRBD1 (6 bases). The CDR3 has 16 residues. CDR1 and CDR2 (germline): MNHNY, SVGAGI (reference sequence). V was trimmed by 2 bases and J by 4 bases, leaving 18 bases between them. The CDR3 is CASSYQPAGAKYEQYF. CDR3 bases: TGTGCCAGCAGTTACCAGCCGGCAGGGGCTAAATACGAGCAGTACTTC.

The V gene is TRBV5-4, the J gene TRBJ2-3; TRBD2 agrees at 11 bases. V dropped 4 bases and J dropped 6; count of bases not matched to a gene: 19. CDR1 SGHNT and CDR2 YYREEE come from the germline V gene (reference sequence). The CDR3 has 19 residues. The CDR3 reads CASSVGLAEGRGFGDTQYF. DNA for the CDR3: TGTGCCAGCAGCGTGGGACTAGCGGAGGGTCGGGGGTTTGGTGATACGCAGTATTTT.

The chain combines TRBV7-3 with TRBJ2-3, with 9 bases lining up with TRBD2. The CDR3 has 15 amino acids. With V trimmed by 2 bases and J by 2 bases, 2 bases remained unmatched. Germline-derived CDR1 and CDR2 are SGHTA and FQGTGA. CDR3 coding DNA: TGTGCCAGCAGCTTACTAGCGGGGCTCACAGATACGCAGTATTTT. Amino acids: CASSLLAGLTDTQYF.

The chain employs TRBV6-5 and TRBJ1-2; 10 bases match TRBD1. The V segment lost 7 bases and the J segment 6 bases; nucleotides outside the gene matches: 8. CDR1 and CDR2 from the germline V gene are MNHEY and SVGAGI. The length of the CDR3 is 14 residues. The CDR3 DNA sequence: TGTGCCAGCAAGCGGGGACAGGGGCTTGATGGCTACACCTTC. Translated: CASKRGQGLDGYTF.

The gene calls are TRBV19 and TRBJ2-6; the D gene is possibly TRBD1 (7 bases). The CDR3 spans 15 residues. Trimming removed 7 bases at V and 4 bases at J, with 14 bases between. The germline gives CDR1 LNHDA, CDR2 SQIVND (reference sequence). The DNA of the CDR3 is TGTGCCAGTACCGCAGGGGGGATGGGGGCCAACGTCCTGACTTTC. As protein: CASTAGGMGANVLTF.

The chain joins TRBV28 to TRBJ1-1; 7 positions agree with TRBD1. The junction had 11 bases not matched to a gene; V was cut back by 7 bases and J by 0 bases. CDR1 is MDHEN, CDR2 SYDVKM, per germline. The CDR3 sequence is 16 residues long. The CDR3 spells CASTLNRGLMNTEAFF. The CDR3 bases are TGTGCCAGCACCCTAAACAGGGGACTCATGAACACTGAAGCTTTCTTT.

The chain has TRBV15 and TRBJ1-4; 9 nucleotides line up with TRBD1. The CDR3 runs 16 residues. CDR1 is LNHNV and CDR2 is YYDKDF in the germline V gene (reference sequence). Trimming at V came to 1 base and at J to 8 bases, leaving 8 bases not matched to a gene. CDR3 DNA: TGTGCCACCAGCAGAGCAACAGGGGGCGCACCCGAAAAACTGTTTTTT. Protein: CATSRATGGAPEKLFF.

The chain is built from TRBV27 and TRBJ1-2; 7 nucleotides match TRBD1. The CDR3 runs 15 residues. Trimming removed 2 bases from V and 4 bases from J; junction bases left unmatched: 7. Per the germline V gene, CDR1 is MNHEY and CDR2 is SMNVEV (reference sequence). CDR3 amino acids: CASSLRQGRSYGYTF. The CDR3 DNA reads TGTGCCAGCAGTTTAAGACAGGGAAGGAGCTATGGCTACACCTTC.

In its sample, this clone was seen once. The chain links TRBV6-5 to TRBJ2-2; D call uncertain. The germline CDR1 and CDR2 sequences are MNHEY and SVGAGI. This CDR3 has 13 amino acids. The V end lost 5 bases, the J end lost 2 bases, and 6 bases lay between the germline ends. CDR3 protein: CASSPTNTGELFF. In DNA, the CDR3 is TGTGCCAGCAGTCCGACAAACACCGGGGAGCTGTTTTTT.

The table lists this clone with a few counts. The same CDR3 also results from other DNA sequences found in this sample. This chain uses TRBV9 with TRBJ2-2; D is possibly TRBD1 (6 bases). The CDR3 extends over 16 amino acids. Germline V gene lookup returns CDR1 SGDLS and CDR2 YYNGEE. The V and J ends lost 0 bases and 1 base respectively, with 10 bases between them. The CDR3 sequence: CASSVAGGGNTGELFF. CDR3 nucleotides: TGTGCCAGCAGCGTAGCTGGGGGCGGGAACACCGGGGAGCTGTTTTTT.

CDR3 bases: TGCGCCAGCAGCCAAGGGCTAGCGGGTGCCTACGAGCAGTACTTC. It codes for CASSQGLAGAYEQYF. The V and J genes are TRBV4-1 and TRBJ2-7; TRBD2 aligns across 8 bases. Germline CDR1 reads MGHRA; CDR2 reads YSYEKL. J lost 2 bases, V lost 1 base, and 4 bases had no gene match. The CDR3 runs 15 residues.

This clone was recorded a few times. The chain carries TRBV28 and TRBJ1-2, with 9 bases fitting TRBD1. Germline values: CDR1 MDHEN, CDR2 SYDVKM. This CDR3 region has 14 residues. J lost 5 bases, V lost 5 bases, and 6 bases had no gene match. CDR3 residues: CASSPGTGPYGYTF. DNA for the CDR3: TGTGCCAGCAGTCCCGGGACAGGGCCTTATGGCTACACCTTC.